The T cell receptor (beta chain) under discussion was sequenced for a study of cytomegalovirus exposure and HLA in healthy donors. Germline V gene sequence: CDR1 KGHSH, CDR2 LQKENI. Trimming removed 2 bases from V and 0 bases from J, with 13 bases in between. The CDR3 sequence is 17 residues long. A multiplex PCR was run with 60 Vbeta primers and 13 Jbeta primers. The repertoire was sequenced with immunoSEQ multiplex PCR; TCRdb's copy has only in-frame clones and lacks some. The table includes about 160,000 clones, 80% detected once. Study-wide points: Judged likely to be a sequencing artifact was a cluster of highly shared sequence variants. Rarity characterized most TCR sequences, yet some public TCRs appeared in many donors. Compared with the approximately 700-donor mean, an Asian-associated ancestry cluster reportedly had fewer N-insertions, according to a later analysis.

With respect to this clone: Antigen specificity is unknown.

Sequencing was carried out using PBMCs. The TCR was taken from a man under 40 in good health and CMV-seronegative. The chain has TRBV18 and TRBJ1-4; maybe TRBD1 (6 bases). The CDR3 reads CASSPERQDATNEKLFF. DNA of the CDR3: TGTGCCAGCTCACCAGAAAGACAGGACGCAACTAATGAAAAACTGTTTTTT.